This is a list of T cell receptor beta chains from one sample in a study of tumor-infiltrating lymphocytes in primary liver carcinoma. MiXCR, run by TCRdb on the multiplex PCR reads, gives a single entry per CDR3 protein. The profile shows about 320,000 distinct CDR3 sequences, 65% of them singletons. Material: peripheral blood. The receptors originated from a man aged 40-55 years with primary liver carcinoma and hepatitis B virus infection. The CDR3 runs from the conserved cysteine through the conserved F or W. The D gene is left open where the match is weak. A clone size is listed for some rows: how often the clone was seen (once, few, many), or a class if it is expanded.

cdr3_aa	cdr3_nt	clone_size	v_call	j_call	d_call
CASRTSGRKEQFF	TGTGCCAGCAGGACTAGCGGGAGGAAAGAGCAGTTCTTC	-	TRBV6-2/TRBV6-3	TRBJ2-1	TRBD2
CASSPWDRGFHFYARELFF	TGTGCCAGCAGCCCGTGGGACAGGGGGTTTCATTTTTACGCCAGGGAGCTGTTTTTT	-	TRBV5-6	TRBJ2-2	TRBD1
CASSYSRDREFYEQYF	TGTGCCAGCAGTTACTCGAGGGACAGGGAGTTTTACGAGCAGTACTTC	-	TRBV6-6	TRBJ2-7	TRBD1
CASSPNRGRVAEAFF	TGTGCCAGCAGCCCGAACAGGGGCCGGGTTGCTGAAGCTTTCTTT	few	TRBV5-5	TRBJ1-1	TRBD1
CASSYSLGKETQYF	TGTGCCAGCAGTTACTCGTTAGGGAAAGAGACCCAGTACTTC	many	TRBV6-2/TRBV6-3	TRBJ2-5	-
CASSLGAGDTQYF	TGTGCCAGCAGCTTGGGAGCGGGAGATACGCAGTATTTT	few	TRBV7-3	TRBJ2-3	-
CASIRGSLQTDTQYF	TGCGCCAGCATCCGGGGGAGCCTCCAGACAGATACGCAGTATTTT	many	TRBV5-1	TRBJ2-3	-
CASIRDRTYGFTF	TGTGCCAGCATACGCGACAGGACCTATGGCTTCACCTTC	-	TRBV6-5	TRBJ1-2	-
CASSLERSMSGGAMNTEAFF	TGCGCCAGCAGCTTGGAAAGGAGTATGAGCGGGGGGGCCATGAACACTGAAGCTTTCTTC	-	TRBV5-1	TRBJ1-1	-
CAGSLAGAVSYEQYF	TGTGCCGGCAGCTTAGCCGGGGCAGTCTCCTACGAGCAGTACTTC	once	TRBV7-8	TRBJ2-7	-
CASSQEGGTGSGGSEQFF	TGCGCCAGCAGCCAAGAAGGGGGTACGGGTTCTGGTGGGAGTGAGCAGTTCTTC	-	TRBV4-3	TRBJ2-1	-
CASSSGQGHTEAFF	TGTGCCAGCAGCTCGGGACAGGGACACACTGAAGCTTTCTTT	-	TRBV7-2	TRBJ1-1	TRBD1
CASSPGTAPNQETQYF	TGTGCCAGCAGCCCCGGGACAGCGCCTAACCAAGAGACCCAGTACTTC	few	TRBV5-4	TRBJ2-5	TRBD1
CASSPREREQYF	TGTGCCAGCAGCCCTAGGGAGCGGGAGCAGTACTTC	many	TRBV6-2/TRBV6-3	TRBJ2-7	-
CASSGIRDGNSPIHF	TGTGCCAGCAGTGGGATCCGGGACGGTAATTCACCCATCCACTTT	few	TRBV6-2/TRBV6-3	TRBJ1-6	-
CASSLELAAYEQYF	TGTGCCAGCAGCTTGGAACTAGCGGCCTACGAGCAGTACTTC	-	TRBV5-4	TRBJ2-7	TRBD2
CASSQETSGREASSTDTQYF	TGCGCCAGCAGCCAAGAAACTAGCGGGAGGGAGGCCTCTAGCACAGATACGCAGTATTTT	few	TRBV4-3	TRBJ2-3	TRBD2
CSVAGTSGNRSYNEQFF	TGCAGCGTGGCCGGGACTAGCGGGAATAGATCCTACAATGAGCAGTTTTTC	once	TRBV29-1	TRBJ2-1	TRBD2
CASTPSGRDQPQHF	TGTGCCAGCACCCCGTCGGGGAGGGATCAGCCCCAGCATTTT	many	TRBV6-2/TRBV6-3	TRBJ1-5	-
CASSLRQGVANTGELFF	TGTGCCAGCAGTCTCCGACAGGGGGTCGCTAACACCGGGGAGCTGTTTTTT	-	TRBV28	TRBJ2-2	TRBD1
CASSYLDRRTGELFF	TGTGCCAGCAGTTACCTGGACAGGAGGACCGGGGAGCTGTTTTTT	many	TRBV6-5	TRBJ2-2	TRBD1
CACSFSASTDTQYF	TGTGCCTGCAGCTTTAGCGCGAGCACAGATACGCAGTATTTT	-	TRBV11-2	TRBJ2-3	-
CASDRTDDNQPQHF	TGTGCCAGCGACCGGACCGACGACAATCAGCCCCAGCATTTT	many	TRBV12-3/TRBV12-4	TRBJ1-5	-
CASSKGTSGNKNIQYF	TGTGCCAGCAGCAAGGGGACTAGCGGGAACAAAAACATTCAGTACTTC	-	TRBV11-1	TRBJ2-4	TRBD2
CASSQLFGTSYEQYF	TGTGCCAGCAGCCAATTATTCGGGACCTCCTACGAGCAGTACTTC	many	TRBV14	TRBJ2-7	-
CASSLNSYNEQFF	TGTGCCAGCAGTTTAAACAGCTACAATGAGCAGTTCTTC	many	TRBV7-9	TRBJ2-1	-
CASRPTSDRLWAGELFF	TGTGCCAGCAGACCTACTTCAGACAGGCTGTGGGCCGGGGAGCTGTTTTTT	many	TRBV6-5	TRBJ2-2	-